These 16 T cell receptor beta chains were sequenced from one sample in a study of beta chain features in type 1 diabetes. Their antigen targets remain unknown. Whole-study results and caveats: Shortening of TCRB CDR3s, moderate but significant, appeared in all four CD4+ subsets of Type 1 diabetes patients.

Every bit of the isolated RNA underwent reverse transcription, so sequencing read expressed TCRB transcripts. Clones were read by immunoSEQ multiplex PCR, and TCRdb kept only the in-frame ones, dropping some. The sample holds about 650,000 clones; around an eighth are singletons and the top ten take more than 0.09%. The sequenced material came from naive CD4+ T cells from blood. These receptors were taken from a man aged 25-40 years with type 1 diabetes.

This rearrangement joins TRBV6-5 to TRBJ1-1, with unresolved D. The germline V gene has CDR1 MNHEY and CDR2 SVGAGI. The CDR3 loop spans 12 amino acids. The V end lost 5 bases, the J end lost 9 bases, and 13 bases lay between the germline ends. CDR3 amino acids: CASSGPTRKAFF. The CDR3 DNA reads as TGTGCCAGCAGTGGACCAACAAGGAAAGCTTTCTTT.

This clone was seen a few times. The J gene is TRBJ2-1, the V gene TRBV18, with TRBD2 as a possible D gene (5 bases). This CDR3 is 14 amino acids long. Germline CDR1 KGHSH, CDR2 LQKENI. V was cut by 8 bases and J by 1 base, with 12 bases left in between. The CDR3 nucleotides are TGTGCCAGCCTCCGAGGAGGTTCCTACAATGAGCAGTTCTTC. Its translation: CASLRGGSYNEQFF. The full variable domain, with the rest looked up from reference TRBV18 and TRBJ2-1, is NAGVMQNPRHLVRRRGQEARLRCSPMKGHSHVYWYRQLPEEGLKFMVYLQKENIIDESGMPKERFSAEFPKEGPSILRIQQVVRGDSAAYFCASLRGGSYNEQFFGPGTRLTVL.

This clone was seen more than once but under ten times. This chain connects TRBV6-6 to TRBJ2-5, with 8 bases lining up with TRBD1. Germline CDR1 is MNHNY and CDR2 is SVGAGI (reference sequence). Losses at the gene ends were 7 bases for V and 2 bases for J; bases not matched to a gene: 3. There are 13 residues in the CDR3. The CDR3 DNA follows: TGTGCCAGCATCGACAGGGGTCAAGAGACCCAGTACTTC. This translates into CASIDRGQETQYF.

This clone was counted between two and nine times. The chain recombines TRBV19 with TRBJ1-2; D is unclear. The CDR3 totals 15 residues. The V and J ends lost 7 bases and 0 bases respectively, with 15 bases between them. Germline V gives CDR1 LNHDA, CDR2 SQIVND (reference sequence). CDR3 sequence (DNA): TGTGCCAGTAAAGACTACCGGGCTTCTAACTATGGCTACACCTTC. It yields the protein CASKDYRASNYGYTF.

The chain couples TRBV18 to TRBJ2-5, with 8 nucleotides matching TRBD1. The J segment lost 5 bases and the V segment lost 7 bases, leaving 6 bases of the junction unmatched. CDR1 KGHSH and CDR2 LQKENI come from the germline V gene. This CDR3 spans 13 amino acids. The CDR3 protein is CASYPGGKETQYF. The DNA of the CDR3 is TGTGCCAGCTATCCAGGGGGCAAGGAGACCCAGTACTTC.

V gene TRBV10-3 combines with J gene TRBJ2-2, with D perhaps matching TRBD1 (6 bases). The V and J ends lost 3 bases and 4 bases respectively, with 15 bases between them. This CDR3 contains 16 residues. Per germline, CDR1 ENHRY and CDR2 SYGVKD. Written as DNA, the CDR3 is TGTGCCATCAGTGACCTGACAGGACTCCCCACCGGGGAGCTGTTTTTT. This translates into CAISDLTGLPTGELFF.

The chain has TRBV28 and TRBJ1-6, with no clear D. The CDR3 spans 11 residues. Trimming pared 3 bases from V and 14 bases from J, leaving 8 bases between. CDR1 is MDHEN and CDR2 is SYDVKM in the germline V gene. CDR3 in amino acids: CASSLTGALHF. The CDR3 nucleotides read TGTGCCAGCAGTTTGACTGGGGCCCTCCACTTT.

This clone was recorded a few times. The chain carries TRBV5-1 and TRBJ2-3; TRBD2 agrees at 11 bases. The V and J ends lost 3 bases and 5 bases, in that order; junction bases with no gene match: 14. CDR1 and CDR2 from the germline V gene are SGHRS and YFSETQ. This CDR3 is 18 amino acids long. The CDR3, as DNA: TGCGCCAGCAGCTCACCCTCCAAGACTAGCGGGACACGAGATACGCAGTATTTT. It yields the protein CASSSPSKTSGTRDTQYF. Full variable domain (remainder filled in from reference TRBV5-1 and TRBJ2-3): KAGVTQTPRYLIKTRGQQVTLSCSPISGHRSVSWYQQTPGQGLQFLFEYFSETQRNKGNFPGRFSGRQFSNSRSEMNVSTLELGDSALYLCASSSPSKTSGTRDTQYFGPGTRLTVL.

The table lists this clone with a few counts. Other nucleotide sequences from this sample produce the same CDR3. This chain joins TRBV9 and TRBJ2-7, with D possibly being TRBD1 (5 bases). The CDR3 is 13 amino acids. Germline CDR1 SGDLS, CDR2 YYNGEE. The germline V and J ends were trimmed by 0 bases and 4 bases, with 8 bases remaining between them. As DNA, the CDR3 is TGTGCCAGCAGCGTAGCTACAGGATACGAGCAGTACTTC. Translating it yields CASSVATGYEQYF.

The chain recombines TRBV7-2 with TRBJ1-5; D is possibly TRBD1 (5 bases). This CDR3 has 16 residues. The germline V gene encodes CDR1 SGHTA and CDR2 FQGNSA. Trimming removed 3 bases at V and 0 bases at J, with 12 bases between. As DNA, the CDR3 is TGTGCCAGCAGCTTCGTCGGGGGAAGTAGCAATCAGCCCCAGCATTTT. The encoded protein is CASSFVGGSSNQPQHF. Variable domain in full (rest from reference TRBV7-2 and TRBJ1-5): GAGVSQSPSNKVTEKGKDVELRCDPISGHTALYWYRQSLGQGLEFLIYFQGNSAPDKSGLPSDRFSAERTGGSVSTLTIQRTQQEDSAVYLCASSFVGGSSNQPQHFGDGTRLSIL.

This clone was detected a few times. This chain links TRBV30 with TRBJ1-3, with D perhaps matching TRBD1 (6 bases). Trimming left V 0 bases short and J 5 bases short, with 17 bases between. The CDR3 covers 16 residues. CDR1 is GTSNPN, CDR2 SVGIG, per germline (reference sequence). The CDR3 loop reads CAWSVLQGGQRNTIYF. The DNA for the CDR3 is TGTGCCTGGAGTGTACTACAGGGTGGACAGAGAAACACCATATATTTT.

The chain carries TRBV4-2 and TRBJ2-1; 9 bases match TRBD2. V shed 0 bases, J shed 7 bases, and the junction held 10 bases outside the gene matches. The length of the CDR3 is 17 residues. CDR1 LGHNA and CDR2 YNFKEQ come from the germline V gene. CDR3 nucleotides: TGTGCCAGCAGCCAAGAGGTAGCGGGGGCCCCGGGAAATGAGCAGTTCTTC. Amino acid sequence: CASSQEVAGAPGNEQFF.

The chain recombines TRBV7-2 with TRBJ1-2, with a weak D call TRBD1 (5 bases). The CDR3 is 14 residues long. V lost 0 bases, J lost 6 bases, and 11 bases lay in between. CDR1 and CDR2 (germline): SGHTA, FQGNSA. CDR3 sequence reads: CASSLATGGNGYTF. The DNA for the CDR3 is TGTGCCAGCAGCTTAGCGACCGGGGGGAATGGCTACACCTTC.

CDR3 in amino acids: CAISGQGRSPPNISGNTIYF. As DNA, the CDR3 is TGTGCCATCAGCGGACAGGGACGGTCCCCGCCTAACATCTCTGGAAACACCATATATTTT. The genes are TRBV10-3 and TRBJ1-3, with 8 bases fitting TRBD1. This CDR3 contains 20 residues. Germline V gene data show CDR1 as ENHRY and CDR2 as SYGVKD. V was clipped by 6 bases and J by 0 bases; unmatched bases: 19.

The chain is built from TRBV7-2 and TRBJ1-2; D uncertain. The germline CDR1 and CDR2 sequences are SGHTA and FQGNSA. The CDR3 consists of 15 residues. The V end lost 6 bases, the J end lost 4 bases, and 18 bases lay between the germline ends. The CDR3 loop is CASSPHRLGGYGYTF. CDR3 nucleotide sequence: TGTGCCAGCAGTCCTCACCGGCTGGGTGGCTATGGCTACACCTTC.

The chain employs TRBV4-2 and TRBJ1-5; D ambiguous. V lost 0 bases, J lost 3 bases, and 12 bases lay in between. This CDR3 comprises 16 residues. Germline lookup yields CDR1 LGHNA and CDR2 YNFKEQ. The CDR3 loop reads CASSQDALGYNQPQHF. The CDR3 DNA reads as TGTGCCAGCAGCCAAGATGCCTTGGGTTACAATCAGCCCCAGCATTTT.